The sequence of this T cell receptor (beta chain) was determined in a study of T cell responses to AZD1222 COVID-19 vaccine. Clones were sequenced by immunoSEQ multiplex PCR, and TCRdb holds only the in-frame ones, with some missing. The sample consists of roughly 180,000 clones, 90% to 95% of them appearing once. The CDR3 has 15 amino acids. J gave up 3 bases and V 0 bases, and 5 bases lay outside the gene matches. Germline CDR1 reads ENHRY; CDR2 reads SYGVKD. This rearrangement joins TRBV10-3 to TRBJ2-7; 7 nucleotides align to TRBD1. The specimen was peripheral blood, collected 28 days after the second AZD1222 dose. This TCR was recovered from an adult who received the AZD1222 COVID-19 vaccine. The CDR3 DNA follows: TGTGCCATCAGTGAGTCGACAGGGATGAACTACGAGCAGTACTTC. It specifies CAISESTGMNYEQYF.